These 11 T cell receptor beta chains came from one sample sequenced in a study of OX40 agonist ivuxolimab in advanced cancers. TCRdb's copy holds only in-frame clones and misses some; the assay was immunoSEQ multiplex PCR. The sample shows tens of thousands of clones, around four fifths of them seen only once. Sequencing was performed on CD4+ or CD8+ T cells sorted from blood, taken in a trial of the OX40 agonist ivuxolimab. Every receptor here comes from an adult with an advanced solid tumor such as melanoma, head and neck, liver or kidney cancer.

This chain links TRBV2 with TRBJ1-2; 8 nucleotides line up with TRBD1. The CDR3 runs 20 residues. The V gene end was trimmed by 7 bases and the J gene end by 4 bases; junction bases not matched to a gene: 26. The V gene's germline CDR1 is SNHLY and CDR2 FYNNEI. The CDR3 protein is CASMGPSMRPGQAIFYGYTF. CDR3 sequence (DNA): TGTGCCAGCATGGGGCCTAGCATGAGGCCGGGACAGGCGATCTTCTATGGCTACACCTTC.

V usage is TRBV7-2 and J usage is TRBJ1-4; 8 bases are shared with TRBD1. Germline-derived CDR1 and CDR2 are SGHTA and FQGNSA. The junction had 13 bases not matched to a gene; V was cut back by 4 bases and J by 6 bases. The CDR3 runs to 17 residues. CDR3 sequence (DNA): TGTGCCAGCAGCTCGAAAACCTTCGGACAGGGTCATGAAAAACTGTTTTTT. Residues: CASSSKTFGQGHEKLFF.

V is TRBV29-1 and J is TRBJ1-1; D call uncertain. CDR3 length: 12 residues. Germline V CDR1 and CDR2: SQVTM, ANQGSEA. With 7 bases removed from V and 2 bases from J, the gap between germline ends came to 11 bases. The CDR3 DNA reads TGCAGCGCTTTACCGATAAACACTGAAGCTTTCTTT. Amino acids: CSALPINTEAFF. The full variable domain, rest sourced from reference TRBV29-1 and TRBJ1-1, is SAVISQKPSRDICQRGTSLTIQCQVDSQVTMMFWYRQQPGQSLTLIATANQGSEATYESGFVIDKFPISRPNLTFSTLTVSNMSPEDSSIYLCSALPINTEAFFGQGTRLTVV.

The chain recombines TRBV28 with TRBJ2-5; 10 nucleotides match TRBD2. CDR3 length: 16 amino acids. Trimming at V came to 5 bases and at J to 5 bases, leaving 11 bases not matched to a gene. Germline values: CDR1 MDHEN, CDR2 SYDVKM. Here the CDR3 DNA reads TGTGCCAGCAGTCCCGACCAGACTAGCGGGCTTGAGACCCAGTACTTC. Translation: CASSPDQTSGLETQYF.

The chain uses TRBV5-1 and TRBJ2-5; D ambiguous. There are 14 residues in the CDR3. V lost 0 bases and J 1 base, leaving 7 bases between the germline ends. Germline V gene data show CDR1 as SGHRS and CDR2 as YFSETQ. CDR3 nucleotide sequence: TGCGCCAGCAGCTTGGCCCGGTCCCAAGAGACCCAGTACTTC. It yields the protein CASSLARSQETQYF.

The chain combines TRBV5-1 with TRBJ1-4, with D unclear. Germline V CDR1 and CDR2: SGHRS, YFSETQ. The CDR3 is 12 amino acids. V lost 1 base, J lost 7 bases, and 5 bases lay in between. The CDR3 bases are TGCGCCAGCAGCTTGACGGGTGAAAAACTGTTTTTT. Encoded protein: CASSLTGEKLFF.

This clone has a handful of counts. The V and J genes are TRBV5-6 and TRBJ1-5; 10 bases are a match to TRBD1. The germline gives CDR1 SGHDT, CDR2 YYEEEE. V trimming: 3 bases; J trimming: 3 bases; junction bases outside the gene matches: 6. The CDR3 loop spans 16 amino acids. As DNA, the CDR3 is TGTGCCAGCAGCTCCCGGGACAGGGGAGCCAATCAGCCCCAGCATTTT. It translates to CASSSRDRGANQPQHF.

V gene TRBV29-1 combines with J gene TRBJ2-3; 7 bases match TRBD2. Germline CDR1 SQVTM, CDR2 ANQGSEA. V lost 7 bases and J lost 4; bases outside the gene matches: 14. The length of the CDR3 is 15 residues. CDR3 protein: CSEGLVGEWADTQYF. The CDR3 region has the DNA TGCAGCGAAGGACTAGTGGGGGAGTGGGCAGATACGCAGTATTTT.

This chain connects TRBV4-1 to TRBJ1-3; D is unclear. This CDR3 contains 16 residues. Germline CDR1 is MGHRA and CDR2 is YSYEKL. Between the trimmed V and J ends, which lost 1 base and 4 bases, there was a span of 14 bases. In DNA form, the CDR3 reads TGCGCCAGCAGCCAAGCCGGCACTGTGGCAGGAAACACCATATATTTT. It specifies CASSQAGTVAGNTIYF.

This clone occurred once. This chain links TRBV18 with TRBJ1-4; 10 bases map to TRBD1. The CDR3 is 14 residues long. Germline lookup yields CDR1 KGHSH and CDR2 LQKENI. Trimming cost V 4 bases and J 9 bases; bases outside gene matches: 5. CDR3 in DNA: TGTGCCAGCTCACGCGGGACAGGGGAAAAAAAACTGTTTTTT. Translated, it gives CASSRGTGEKKLFF.

The rearrangement joins TRBV6-6 to TRBJ2-5; a weak D match, TRBD1 (6 bases). The J call may not be correct, given that the DNA end is closer to TRBJ2-7. Germline lookup yields CDR1 MNHNY and CDR2 SVGAGI (reference sequence). The CDR3 contains 11 residues. The DNA of the CDR3 is TGTGCCAGCGGACAGTTCTACGAGCAGTACTTC. Translated: CASGQFYEQYF.